This T cell receptor (beta chain) came from a study of blood T cell repertoires in COVID-19. For the study at large: From T cells, B-cell-depleted T cells, or PBMCs came the material, which was cDNA or gDNA.

The protocol was immunoSEQ multiplex PCR, while the TCRdb copy is restricted to in-frame clones and leaves out a portion. The profile shows hundreds of thousands of clones, 89% of them singletons. In assigning cohorts, the study relied on participant-reported clinical history. The germline gives CDR1 SGHTA, CDR2 FQGNSA. The CDR3 contains 15 residues. V was pared by 1 base and J by 5 bases, with 4 bases of the junction left unmatched. The sequenced material came from PBMCs or T cells enriched from blood (not recorded which). This receptor was taken from a woman aged 40 to 50 who had recovered from COVID-19. The chain recombines TRBV7-2 with TRBJ2-3, with 9 bases that match TRBD2. CDR3 residues: CASSLVAGGQDTQYF. CDR3 in DNA: TGTGCCAGCAGCTTAGTGGCGGGGGGGCAAGATACGCAGTATTTT.